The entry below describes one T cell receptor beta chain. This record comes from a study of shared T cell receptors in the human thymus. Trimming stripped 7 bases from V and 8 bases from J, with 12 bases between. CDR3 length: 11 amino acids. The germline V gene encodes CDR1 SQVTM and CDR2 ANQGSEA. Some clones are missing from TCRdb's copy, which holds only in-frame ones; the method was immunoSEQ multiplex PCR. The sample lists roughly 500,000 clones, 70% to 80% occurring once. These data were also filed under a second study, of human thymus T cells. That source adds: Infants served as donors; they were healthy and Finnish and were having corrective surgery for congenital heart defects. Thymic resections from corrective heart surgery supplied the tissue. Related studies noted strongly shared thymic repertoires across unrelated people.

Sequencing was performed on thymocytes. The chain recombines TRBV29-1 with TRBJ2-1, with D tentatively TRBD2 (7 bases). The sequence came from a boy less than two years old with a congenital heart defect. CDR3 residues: CSARGGDEQFF. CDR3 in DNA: TGCAGCGCTCGAGGGGGGGATGAGCAGTTCTTC.